The present T cell receptor beta chain was sequenced within a study of spatial heterogeneity in lung cancer. Each TCR cDNA molecule bore a unique molecular identifier. TCRdb called the 5' RACE reads again in MiXCR, with one record for every CDR3 protein. The sample lists about 85,000 distinct CDR3 sequences, more than 15% occurring once. Concerning this clonotype: What it recognizes is unknown.

Time point denoted: sample taken at primary tumor resection. Tumor, nontumor lung or frozen PBMC supplied whole RNA that was sequenced unsorted. A total of more than 65 untreated early-stage non-small cell lung cancer patients served as donors. General observations from the study: Ubiquitous, expanded tumor-derived TCRs were more frequently observed in blood at resection than at follow-up.

The starting material was PBMCs, obtained at surgery. The sequence came from a male donor with early-stage non-small cell lung cancer.

For the CDR3, the DNA is TGTGCCAGCAGTTCCGGGACAGGGGAAAGAATGGACACCTTC. Translated: CASSSGTGERMDTF. This chain uses TRBV6-2 or TRBV6-3 with TRBJ1-2, with 10 bases fitting TRBD1. The CDR3 has 14 amino acids. Losses at the gene ends were 4 bases for V and 12 bases for J; bases not matched to a gene: 11. Germline V gene lookup returns CDR1 MNHEY and CDR2 SVGEGT.